This is a list of T cell receptor beta chains from one sample in a study of T cell changes during pregnancy in multiple sclerosis. Profiling relied on immunoSEQ multiplex PCR, and the TCRdb table lists in-frame clones only, not all of them. The sample shows over 90,000 clones, about 91% of them seen only once. The specimen comprised peripheral blood, sampled after pregnancy. The receptor source for this set is a female donor with multiple sclerosis, enrolled in a pregnancy study. Each CDR3 is given with its conserved first and last residue. D genes are given only for firm matches. Clone size, where shown, is once, few, many, or a class for clones that have expanded.

V gene	D gene	clone size	J gene	CDR3 protein	CDR3 DNA
TRBV7-9	.	.	TRBJ1-1	CASSQDFSGGNTEAFF	TGTGCCAGCAGCCAAGATTTTTCGGGGGGGAACACTGAAGCTTTCTTT
TRBV28	.	.	TRBJ1-4	CASSLYGGVTNEKLFF	TGTGCCAGCAGTTTGTATGGGGGGGTCACTAATGAAAAACTGTTTTTT
TRBV18	.	.	TRBJ1-1	CASSPGLNTEAFF	TGTGCCAGCTCACCCGGGTTGAACACTGAAGCTTTCTTT
TRBV19	TRBD1	.	TRBJ1-6	CASSMGTDTSPLHF	TGTGCCAGTAGTATGGGGACAGATACTTCACCCCTCCACTTT
TRBV7-9	.	.	TRBJ2-7	CASSLIGQSYEQYF	TGTGCCAGCAGCTTAATCGGACAGTCCTACGAGCAGTACTTC
TRBV7-9	.	.	TRBJ2-7	CASSLLGGASYEQYF	TGTGCCAGCAGCTTACTCGGGGGAGCGTCCTACGAGCAGTACTTC
TRBV29-1	.	.	TRBJ1-3	CSVGHTGGNTIYF	TGCAGCGTTGGCCACACCGGGGGAAACACCATATATTTT
TRBV7-2	.	.	TRBJ2-5	CASSLRVLTKGETQYF	TGTGCCAGCAGCCTCAGGGTGCTGACGAAGGGGGAGACCCAGTACTTC
TRBV11-2	.	once	TRBJ2-1	CASSPVGSSYNEQFF	TGTGCCAGCAGCCCCGTGGGGAGCTCCTACAATGAGCAGTTCTTC
TRBV4-1	TRBD1	.	TRBJ2-1	CASSLRDSYYNEQFF	TGCGCCAGCAGCCTCCGGGACAGCTACTACAATGAGCAGTTCTTC
TRBV6-6	.	.	TRBJ1-2	CASSPGQFNYGYTF	TGTGCCAGCAGCCCCGGACAGTTTAACTATGGCTACACCTTC
TRBV27	TRBD2	once	TRBJ2-1	CASSLLASGTYNEQFF	TGTGCCAGCAGTTTATTGGCTAGCGGAACCTACAATGAGCAGTTCTTC
TRBV5-1	.	.	TRBJ2-7	CASSLGAGEREQYF	TGCGCCAGCAGCTTGGGGGCAGGGGAGAGGGAGCAGTACTTC
TRBV12-5	.	.	TRBJ1-5	CASGLVLTGTLNQPQHF	TGTGCTAGTGGTTTGGTACTAACGGGAACGTTAAATCAGCCCCAGCATTTT
TRBV18	.	.	TRBJ2-1	CASSPPSLAAGHEQFF	TGTGCCAGCTCACCACCGTCGTTAGCGGCTGGGCATGAGCAGTTCTTC
TRBV5-1	.	few	TRBJ2-2	CASSLEETSTGELFF	TGCGCCAGCAGCTTGGAAGAGACTTCCACCGGGGAGCTGTTTTTT
TRBV6-5	TRBD1	.	TRBJ1-1	CASNGGTASRAFF	TGTGCCAGCAATGGCGGGACAGCTTCTCGAGCTTTCTTT
TRBV5-8	TRBD1	once	TRBJ2-3	CASSPTGTASTDTQYF	TGTGCCAGCAGCCCAACCGGGACAGCTAGCACAGATACGCAGTATTTT
TRBV19	.	.	TRBJ2-7	CASRGGGYEQYF	TGTGCCAGTAGAGGCGGTGGCTACGAGCAGTACTTC
TRBV10-1	TRBD2	.	TRBJ2-2	CASSVIAGGGELFF	TGCGCCAGCAGTGTAATAGCGGGAGGCGGGGAGCTGTTTTTT
TRBV4-1	TRBD1	once	TRBJ2-7	CASRPSTGGVSYEQYF	TGCGCCAGCAGGCCTTCTACAGGGGGCGTTTCCTACGAGCAGTACTTC
TRBV7-9	.	.	TRBJ2-5	CASSGSKDFETQYF	TGTGCCAGCAGCGGGAGCAAAGATTTTGAGACCCAGTACTTC
TRBV14	TRBD1	.	TRBJ1-2	CASSPRDRGYDVYTF	TGTGCCAGCAGCCCCCGGGACAGGGGCTATGATGTCTACACCTTC
TRBV6-5	.	.	TRBJ2-7	CASSLAGMSTYEQYF	TGTGCCAGCAGTTTAGCCGGGATGTCTACCTACGAGCAGTACTTC
TRBV6-1	.	.	TRBJ1-1	CASSEISGSARAFF	TGTGCCAGCAGTGAAATCTCTGGCTCCGCACGAGCTTTCTTT
TRBV18	TRBD1	.	TRBJ1-1	CASSPPTGVNTEAFF	TGTGCCAGCTCACCTCCAACAGGGGTGAACACTGAAGCTTTCTTT
TRBV9	TRBD2	.	TRBJ2-2	CASSVVASGSYTGELFF	TGTGCCAGCAGCGTAGTAGCCAGCGGGAGTTACACCGGGGAGCTGTTTTTT
TRBV7-7	TRBD2	.	TRBJ2-2	CASSFRGEDTGELFF	TGTGCCAGCAGCTTTCGGGGGGAAGACACCGGGGAGCTGTTTTTT
TRBV28	.	.	TRBJ1-2	CASTITGGYGYTF	TGTGCCAGCACCATAACGGGAGGCTATGGCTACACCTTC
TRBV6-4	TRBD1	.	TRBJ1-2	CASSGTGTYGYTF	TGTGCCAGCAGTGGGACAGGGACTTATGGCTACACCTTC
TRBV23-1	.	.	TRBJ2-7	CASSHPGSPYYEQYF	TGCGCCAGCAGTCACCCGGGGTCCCCCTACTACGAGCAGTACTTC
TRBV7-2	TRBD2	.	TRBJ2-7	CASSPSSGTSYEQYF	TGTGCCAGCAGCCCTAGTAGCGGGACCTCCTACGAGCAGTACTTC
TRBV9	TRBD1	.	TRBJ1-1	CASGTGANTEAFF	TGTGCCAGCGGGACAGGGGCGAACACTGAAGCTTTCTTT
TRBV18	.	.	TRBJ2-1	CASSPRVTGDEQFF	TGTGCCAGCTCCCCGAGGGTGACGGGGGATGAGCAGTTCTTC
TRBV27	.	.	TRBJ2-7	CASSAGYEQYF	TGTGCCAGCAGCGCGGGGTACGAGCAGTACTTC
TRBV5-1	TRBD1	.	TRBJ1-1	CASSLLTGGNTEAFF	TGCGCCAGCAGCTTGCTGACAGGGGGCAACACTGAAGCTTTCTTT
TRBV5-4	TRBD2	.	TRBJ2-3	CASTLGGGTDTQYF	TGTGCCAGTACCTTGGGGGGGGGCACAGATACGCAGTATTTT
TRBV15	.	.	TRBJ1-1	CATSREGGNTEAFF	TGTGCCACCAGCAGAGAAGGCGGGAACACTGAAGCTTTCTTT
TRBV15	.	.	TRBJ2-7	CATSREWSQDYEQYF	TGTGCCACCAGCAGAGAATGGTCCCAGGACTACGAGCAGTACTTC
TRBV5-4	TRBD2	.	TRBJ2-1	CASSLGLAGSYNEQFF	TGTGCCAGCAGCTTGGGACTAGCGGGCTCCTACAATGAGCAGTTCTTC
TRBV14	TRBD1	.	TRBJ1-2	CASSQAGTGFYGYTF	TGTGCCAGCAGCCAGGCCGGGACAGGCTTCTATGGCTACACCTTC
TRBV5-1	.	.	TRBJ1-1	CASSPSGQLNTEAFF	TGCGCCAGCAGCCCCTCGGGACAACTGAACACTGAAGCTTTCTTT
TRBV6-1	TRBD1	.	TRBJ2-7	CASSAKTGKYF	TGTGCCAGCAGTGCGAAGACAGGGAAGTACTTC
TRBV4-2	TRBD1	.	TRBJ1-2	CASSQVFGDRGDYGYTF	TGTGCCAGCAGCCAAGTATTTGGAGACAGGGGCGACTATGGCTACACCTTC